These 21 T cell receptor beta chains originate from one sample sequenced in a study of tumour-infiltrating T cells in Burkitt lymphoma. TCRdb keeps only in-frame clones here, not all; method: immunoSEQ multiplex PCR. The data contain 5,600 or so clones, about 16% of them singletons. The specimen was tumor tissue. These receptors originate from a human donor with diffuse large B-cell lymphoma.

This clone was detected only a few times. The gene calls are TRBV11-2 and TRBJ1-1; D might be TRBD1 (5 bases). Germline V gene sequence: CDR1 SGHAT, CDR2 FQNNGV. V dropped 2 bases and J dropped 3 bases, with 7 bases sitting between them. This CDR3 has 13 residues. The CDR3 DNA sequence: TGTGCCAGCAGCTTACAGGGTTACACTGAAGCTTTCTTT. Residues: CASSLQGYTEAFF.

Here the CDR3 reads CASSESLVSTDEQFF. Written as DNA, the CDR3 is TGCGCCAGCAGTGAGTCCTTGGTCTCAACCGATGAGCAGTTCTTC. This chain joins TRBV10-1 and TRBJ2-1; D ambiguous. This CDR3 contains 15 residues. Between the trimmed V and J ends, which lost 0 bases and 8 bases, there was a span of 14 bases. The germline CDR1 and CDR2 sequences are WNHNN and SYGVQD (reference sequence).

This chain connects TRBV6-5 to TRBJ1-4; perhaps TRBD1 as D (5 bases). Germline CDR1 reads MNHEY; CDR2 reads SVGAGI. The V end was cut by 0 bases, the J end by 5 bases, with 10 bases between. The CDR3 length is 15 residues. CDR3 in amino acids: CASSYSEGINEKLFF. The CDR3 nucleotides read TGTGCCAGCAGTTACTCGGAGGGGATCAATGAAAAACTGTTTTTT.

The genes are TRBV2 and TRBJ2-1, with D tentatively TRBD2 (5 bases). Germline CDR1 SNHLY, CDR2 FYNNEI. The length of the CDR3 is 14 residues. Trimming shortened V by 11 bases and J by 2 bases, and 16 bases separated the two germline ends. In DNA, the CDR3 is TGTGCCGGAGCGCGTGGACTGGCCTACAATGAGCAGTTCTTC. Amino acid sequence: CAGARGLAYNEQFF.

This clone showed up just a few times. CDR3 in DNA: TGTGCCTGGAGTTCTGGAGGGGCGGGTCAGCCCCAGCATTTT. Its translation: CAWSSGGAGQPQHF. The chain has TRBV30 and TRBJ1-5; tentative D call: TRBD1 (5 bases). V lost 2 bases and J 6 bases, leaving 14 bases between the germline ends. This CDR3 spans 14 amino acids. CDR1 GTSNPN and CDR2 SVGIG come from the germline V gene (reference sequence).

This clone has a handful of counts. The chain has TRBV29-1 and TRBJ2-5, with no clear D. The CDR3 covers 11 residues. Trimming stripped 4 bases from V and 7 bases from J, with 10 bases between. CDR1 is SQVTM, CDR2 ANQGSEA, per germline. CDR3: CSVGDLGTQYF. In DNA form, the CDR3 reads TGCAGCGTTGGGGATCTAGGGACCCAGTACTTC.

The chain carries TRBV7-3 and TRBJ2-2, with D uncertain. Germline V lookup: CDR1 SGHTA, CDR2 FQGTGA. The V end was cut by 3 bases, the J end by 2 bases, with 4 bases between. This CDR3 is built from 13 residues. The DNA for the CDR3 is TGTGCCAGCAGCTTGGGAAACACCGGGGAGCTGTTTTTT. The encoded protein is CASSLGNTGELFF.

This clone was recorded a few times. The rearrangement uses TRBV11-2 and TRBJ2-1; no clear D. Trimming removed 4 bases from V and 5 bases from J, with 18 bases in between. Germline CDR1 reads SGHAT; CDR2 reads FQNNGV. This CDR3 spans 16 amino acids. The CDR3 loop is CASSSDGRPINNEQFF. DNA of the CDR3: TGTGCCAGCAGCTCAGATGGACGGCCGATAAACAATGAGCAGTTCTTC.

This chain connects TRBV6-1 to TRBJ1-2, with D perhaps matching TRBD1 (5 bases). CDR3 length: 13 residues. Germline CDR1 and CDR2: MNHNS and SASEGT. The V end was cut by 5 bases, the J end by 7 bases, with 14 bases between. CDR3 coding DNA: TGTGCCAGCAGTCCTGACAGTGGGCTTGGCTACACCTTC. Amino acid sequence: CASSPDSGLGYTF.

This chain uses TRBV20-1 with TRBJ2-7; D call uncertain. The CDR3 sequence is 10 residues long. Germline loops: CDR1 DFQATT, CDR2 SNEGSKA (reference sequence). Trimming removed 2 bases from V and 4 bases from J, with 3 bases in between. This CDR3 reads CSARYYEQYF. CDR3 DNA sequence: TGCAGTGCTAGATATTACGAGCAGTACTTC.

The CDR3 DNA reads TGTGCCAGTAGTATAGGAGTTCGGGCGAACACCGGGGAGCTGTTTTTT. As protein: CASSIGVRANTGELFF. V gene TRBV19 combines with J gene TRBJ2-2; D gene unclear. V was shortened by 1 base and J by 0 bases, with 9 bases between the two germline ends. The CDR3 extends over 16 amino acids. Germline lookup yields CDR1 LNHDA and CDR2 SQIVND (reference sequence).

This clone has just a few counts. V gene TRBV10-3 combines with J gene TRBJ1-3; D remains unclear. Germline CDR1 reads ENHRY; CDR2 reads SYGVKD. V was clipped by 7 bases and J by 4 bases, with 8 bases between them. The CDR3 runs 12 residues. CDR3 loop: CAINPGGNTIYF. The CDR3 region has the DNA TGTGCCATCAACCCGGGAGGAAACACCATATATTTT.

This clone has a handful of counts. The chain couples TRBV27 to TRBJ2-2; no clear D. This CDR3 is 14 amino acids long. CDR1 is MNHEY, CDR2 SMNVEV, per germline (reference sequence). With 4 bases removed from V and 6 bases from J, the gap between germline ends came to 12 bases. The CDR3: CASSWALGAGELFF. CDR3 DNA: TGTGCCAGCAGTTGGGCCCTAGGAGCCGGGGAGCTGTTTTTT.

This clone was found a few times. This chain connects TRBV5-1 to TRBJ2-2, with D unclear. Germline V CDR1 and CDR2: SGHRS, YFSETQ. The CDR3 consists of 15 residues. The V gene lost 0 bases and the J gene lost 8 bases, with 14 bases spanning the gap. In nucleotides, the CDR3 is TGCGCCAGCAGCTTGGGACACCCGGTGGGTGGGGAGCTGTTTTTT. This sequence encodes CASSLGHPVGGELFF.

This clone was recorded a few times. The rearrangement joins TRBV28 to TRBJ2-7; D ambiguous. V was shortened by 2 bases and J by 4 bases, with 6 bases between the two germline ends. Looked up from germline, CDR1 is MDHEN and CDR2 is SYDVKM. This CDR3 has 12 residues. The CDR3 DNA is TGTGCCAGCAGTTTAGCCAAGTACGAGCAGTACTTC. This codes for CASSLAKYEQYF.

This clone was seen more than once but under ten times. V usage is TRBV4-2 and J usage is TRBJ1-5, with unresolved D. The CDR3 is made up of 16 amino acids. Trimming cost V 4 bases and J 4 bases, with 17 bases left between them. The germline gives CDR1 LGHNA, CDR2 YNFKEQ. Here the CDR3 reads CASSPPGVAGNQPQHF. DNA of the CDR3: TGTGCCAGCAGCCCCCCCGGCGTGGCCGGTAATCAGCCCCAGCATTTT.

The CDR3 nucleotides are TGTGCCAGCAGCTCGTACAGGGGGCACACTGAAGCTTTCTTT. Residues: CASSSYRGHTEAFF. The chain couples TRBV7-2 to TRBJ1-1; 9 nucleotides line up with TRBD1. V dropped 4 bases and J dropped 3; count of bases not matched to a gene: 3. CDR3 length: 14 residues. Germline CDR1 is SGHTA and CDR2 is FQGNSA.

The J gene is TRBJ2-3, the V gene TRBV28, with a weak D call TRBD2 (6 bases). The germline V gene has CDR1 MDHEN and CDR2 SYDVKM. V lost 4 bases and J 0 bases, leaving 11 bases between the germline ends. The CDR3 spans 15 residues. CDR3 sequence reads: CASSSDYQSTDTQYF. The CDR3, as DNA: TGTGCCAGCAGTTCGGACTACCAAAGCACAGATACGCAGTATTTT.

The V gene is TRBV30, the J gene TRBJ2-2; 14 bases fit TRBD2. The CDR3 covers 18 residues. Per the germline V gene, CDR1 is GTSNPN and CDR2 is SVGIG (reference sequence). V gave up 6 bases and J gave up 8 bases; unmatched junction bases: 17. The CDR3 region has the DNA TGTGCCTGTAATGGGGCTTCGACTAGCGGGAGGGCTGAAGGGGAGCTGTTTTTT. Amino acid sequence: CACNGASTSGRAEGELFF.

This clone was counted a few times. At one of its ends the junction is not consistent with the germline gene, which may arise from a read error. This rearrangement joins TRBV7-9 to TRBJ2-7; the match to TRBD2 covers 8 bases. The CDR3 runs to 13 residues. Germline CDR1 is SEHNR and CDR2 is FQNEAQ (reference sequence). The CDR3 DNA follows: TGTGCCAGCAGTTTAGCGGGACCCTACGAGCAGTACTTC. Translating it yields CASSLAGPYEQYF.

The chain couples TRBV28 to TRBJ2-2; TRBD1 aligns across 7 bases. The CDR3 consists of 14 residues. V lost 4 bases to trimming and J lost 4 bases; unmatched junction nucleotides: 3. The germline CDR1 and CDR2 sequences are MDHEN and SYDVKM. CDR3 in DNA: TGTGCCAGCAGTTACCACAGGGGCACCGGGGAGCTGTTTTTT. Its protein is CASSYHRGTGELFF.